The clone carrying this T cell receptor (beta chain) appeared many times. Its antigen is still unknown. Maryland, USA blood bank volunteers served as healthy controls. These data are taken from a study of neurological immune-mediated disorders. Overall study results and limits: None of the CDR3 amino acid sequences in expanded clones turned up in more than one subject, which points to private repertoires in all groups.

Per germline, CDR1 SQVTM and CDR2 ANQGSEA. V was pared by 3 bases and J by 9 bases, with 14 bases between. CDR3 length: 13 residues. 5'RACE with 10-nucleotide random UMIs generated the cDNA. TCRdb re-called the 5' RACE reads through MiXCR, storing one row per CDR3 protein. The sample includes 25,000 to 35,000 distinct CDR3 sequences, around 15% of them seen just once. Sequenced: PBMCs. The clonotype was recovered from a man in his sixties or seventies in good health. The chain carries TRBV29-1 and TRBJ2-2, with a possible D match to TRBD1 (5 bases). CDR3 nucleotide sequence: TGCAGCGTTGAGGCAGGGCCCTACCGGGAGCTGTTTTTT. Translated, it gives CSVEAGPYRELFF.